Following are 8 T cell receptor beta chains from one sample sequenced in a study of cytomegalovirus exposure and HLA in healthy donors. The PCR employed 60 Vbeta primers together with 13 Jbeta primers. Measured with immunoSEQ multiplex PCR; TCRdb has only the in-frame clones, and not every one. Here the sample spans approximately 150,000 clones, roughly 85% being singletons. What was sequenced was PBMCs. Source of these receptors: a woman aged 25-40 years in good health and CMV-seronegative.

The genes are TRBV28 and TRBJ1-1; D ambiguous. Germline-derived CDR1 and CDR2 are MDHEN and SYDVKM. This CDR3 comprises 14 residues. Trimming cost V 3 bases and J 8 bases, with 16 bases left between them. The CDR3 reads CASSLALTRPEAFF. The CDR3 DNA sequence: TGTGCCAGCAGTTTGGCCTTGACGAGGCCCGAAGCTTTCTTT.

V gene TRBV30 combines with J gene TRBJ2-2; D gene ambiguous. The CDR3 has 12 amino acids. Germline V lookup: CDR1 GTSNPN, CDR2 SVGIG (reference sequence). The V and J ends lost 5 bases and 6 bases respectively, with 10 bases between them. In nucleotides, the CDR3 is TGTGCCTGGCAGTGGTCCCCCGGGGAGCTGTTTTTT. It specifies CAWQWSPGELFF.

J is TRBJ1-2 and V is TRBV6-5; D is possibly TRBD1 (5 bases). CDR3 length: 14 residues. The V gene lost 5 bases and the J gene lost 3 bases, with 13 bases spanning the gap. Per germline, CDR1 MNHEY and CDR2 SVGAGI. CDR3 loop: CASSTRTKDYGYTF. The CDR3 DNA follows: TGTGCCAGCAGTACGCGGACAAAGGACTATGGCTACACCTTC.

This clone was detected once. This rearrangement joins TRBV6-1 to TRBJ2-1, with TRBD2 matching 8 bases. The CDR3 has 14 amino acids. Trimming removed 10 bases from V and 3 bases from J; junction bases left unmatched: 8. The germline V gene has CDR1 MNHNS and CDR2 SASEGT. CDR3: CAISGGAVYNEQFF. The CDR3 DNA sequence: TGTGCCATCTCCGGGGGGGCGGTCTACAATGAGCAGTTCTTC.

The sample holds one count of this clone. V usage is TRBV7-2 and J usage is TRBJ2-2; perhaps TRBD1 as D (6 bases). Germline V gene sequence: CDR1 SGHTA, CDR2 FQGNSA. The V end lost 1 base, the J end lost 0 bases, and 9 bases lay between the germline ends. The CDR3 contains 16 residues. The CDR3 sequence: CASSLDRVANTGELFF. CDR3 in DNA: TGTGCCAGCAGCTTAGACAGGGTGGCGAACACCGGGGAGCTGTTTTTT. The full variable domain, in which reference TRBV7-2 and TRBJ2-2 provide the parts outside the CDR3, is GAGVSQSPSNKVTEKGKDVELRCDPISGHTALYWYRQSLGQGLEFLIYFQGNSAPDKSGLPSDRFSAERTGGSVSTLTIQRTQQEDSAVYLCASSLDRVANTGELFFGEGSRLTVL.

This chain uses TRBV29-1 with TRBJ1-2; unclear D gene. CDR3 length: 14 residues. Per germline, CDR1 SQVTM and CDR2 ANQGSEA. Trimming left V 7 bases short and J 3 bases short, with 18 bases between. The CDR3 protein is CSAPSAGVYYGYTF. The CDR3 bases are TGCAGCGCCCCCTCCGCCGGTGTGTACTATGGCTACACCTTC.

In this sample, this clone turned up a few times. CDR3: CASSILSRGTDTQYF. The CDR3, as DNA: TGTGCCAGCAGCATTCTTTCGCGGGGTACAGATACGCAGTATTTT. The V call is TRBV9, the J call TRBJ2-3, with a tentative D call TRBD2 (6 bases). The V and J ends lost 4 bases and 3 bases respectively, with 15 bases between them. This CDR3 has 15 residues. CDR1 is SGDLS, CDR2 YYNGEE, per germline. Supplemented by reference TRBV9 and TRBJ2-3, the full variable domain reads DSGVTQTPKHLITATGQRVTLRCSPRSGDLSVYWYQQSLDQGLQFLIQYYNGEERAKGNILERFSAQQFPDLHSELNLSSLELGDSALYFCASSILSRGTDTQYFGPGTRLTVL.

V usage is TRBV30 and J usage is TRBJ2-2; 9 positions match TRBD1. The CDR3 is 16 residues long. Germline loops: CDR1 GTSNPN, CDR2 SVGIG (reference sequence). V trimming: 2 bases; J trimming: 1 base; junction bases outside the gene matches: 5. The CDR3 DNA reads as TGTGCCTGGAGTTCGCCGGGACAGGGGAACACCGGGGAGCTGTTTTTT. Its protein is CAWSSPGQGNTGELFF. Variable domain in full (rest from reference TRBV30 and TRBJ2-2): SQTIHQWPATLVQPVGSPLSLECTVEGTSNPNLYWYRQAAGRGLQLLFYSVGIGQISSEVPQNLSASRPQDRQFILSSKKLLLSDSGFYLCAWSSPGQGNTGELFFGEGSRLTVL.